These 14 T cell receptor beta chains were all obtained from the same sample, sequenced in a study of blood T cell repertoires in COVID-19 (dated by TCRdb to about 2020). Preparation of the library involved the immunoSEQ multiplex PCR assay. The immuneACCESS repertoire file appears here via TCRdb, limited to in-frame rearrangements. These files lack a portion of the clones; in checked studies, under half of the deficit traces to unresolved V genes, and the cause of the others is not known. This sample holds several thousand clones; 88% were observed only once. The top ten clonotypes cover roughly 7% of the sample. Sequences were obtained from peripheral blood. Receptors were obtained from a woman aged 50 to 60 with active or convalescent COVID-19.

The chain carries TRBV19 and TRBJ2-1; D might be TRBD1 (6 bases). In germline, CDR1 is LNHDA, CDR2 SQIVND (reference sequence). CDR3 length: 13 residues. V was trimmed by 8 bases and J by 2 bases, leaving 10 bases between them. CDR3 DNA: TGTGCCAGTTCACAGGGCCCCTACAATGAGCAGTTCTTC. Its protein is CASSQGPYNEQFF.

The chain combines TRBV3-1 (or the pseudogene TRBV3-2) with TRBJ1-6, with TRBD1 identical over 9 bases. The CDR3 length is 16 residues. V shed 1 base, J shed 6 bases, and the junction held 4 bases outside the gene matches. The germline CDR1 and CDR2 sequences are LGHDT and YNNKEL (reference sequence). CDR3 DNA: TGTGCCAGCAGCCAAGTACTGACAGGGGGTAATTCACCCCTCCACTTT. It is translated as CASSQVLTGGNSPLHF.

The CDR3: CASSLRGEQPQHF. In nucleotides, the CDR3 is TGTGCCAGTAGTTTACGGGGGGAACAGCCCCAGCATTTT. V is TRBV19 and J is TRBJ1-5; perhaps TRBD1 as D (5 bases). The CDR3 totals 13 residues. Germline V CDR1 and CDR2: LNHDA, SQIVND (reference sequence). Trimming stripped 5 bases from V and 7 bases from J, with 12 bases between.

The gene calls are TRBV24-1 and TRBJ2-2; 7 nucleotides align to TRBD1. There are 14 residues in the CDR3. The V and J ends lost 7 bases and 0 bases, in that order; junction bases with no gene match: 1. CDR1 KGHDR and CDR2 SFDVKD come from the germline V gene. The CDR3 coding sequence is TGTGCCACCAGGGGGACAGCGAACACCGGGGAGCTGTTTTTT. Translation: CATRGTANTGELFF.

The V and J genes are TRBV10-3 and TRBJ2-2; 8 nucleotides line up with TRBD2. CDR1 and CDR2 (germline): ENHRY, SYGVKD. V lost 4 bases, J lost 2 bases, and 3 bases stayed unmatched. The CDR3 spans 15 residues. CDR3 coding DNA: TGTGCCATCAGTGCCCGGGGGGGAAACACCGGGGAGCTGTTTTTT. Its translation is CAISARGGNTGELFF.

The sample holds one count of this clone. The chain links TRBV18 to TRBJ2-7, with 9 bases aligning to TRBD1. The CDR3 has 14 amino acids. V was clipped by 3 bases and J by 6 bases; unmatched bases: 6. CDR1 and CDR2 (germline): KGHSH, LQKENI. The CDR3: CASSPGTGYGEQYF. DNA for the CDR3: TGTGCCAGCTCACCCGGGACAGGGTATGGCGAGCAGTACTTC.

The chain combines TRBV18 with TRBJ1-1; D uncertain. Trimming took 5 bases from V and 2 from J, leaving 18 bases between them. This CDR3 spans 16 amino acids. CDR1 is KGHSH and CDR2 is LQKENI in the germline V gene. The CDR3 nucleotides are TGTGCCAGCTCAAAGGCCCTACAGCAAGCCAACACTGAAGCTTTCTTT. Residues: CASSKALQQANTEAFF.

V gene TRBV3-1 (or the pseudogene TRBV3-2) combines with J gene TRBJ1-2; perhaps TRBD1 as D (5 bases). Trimming removed 3 bases from V and 8 bases from J, with 13 bases in between. Germline V gene lookup returns CDR1 LGHDT and CDR2 YNNKEL (reference sequence). The CDR3 has 13 amino acids. The CDR3 nucleotides are TGTGCCAGCAGCCAGCCCCAGGGAGGCGGCTACACCTTC. Translation: CASSQPQGGGYTF.

The chain joins TRBV9 to TRBJ2-1; no definite D call. The CDR3 has 16 residues. Germline V CDR1 and CDR2: SGDLS, YYNGEE. Trimming took off 0 bases at V and 3 bases at J, with 13 bases between the two ends. This CDR3 reads CASSVDVAVSYNEQFF. CDR3 DNA sequence: TGTGCCAGCAGCGTAGATGTAGCCGTAAGCTACAATGAGCAGTTCTTC. The entire variable domain, with the rest obtained from reference TRBV9 and TRBJ2-1, is as follows: DSGVTQTPKHLITATGQRVTLRCSPRSGDLSVYWYQQSLDQGLQFLIQYYNGEERAKGNILERFSAQQFPDLHSELNLSSLELGDSALYFCASSVDVAVSYNEQFFGPGTRLTVL.

The genes are TRBV7-2 and TRBJ2-5, with TRBD2 matching over 12 bases. This CDR3 comprises 14 residues. CDR1 and CDR2 from the germline V gene are SGHTA and FQGNSA. V trimming: 6 bases; J trimming: 4 bases; junction bases outside the gene matches: 3. CDR3 nucleotides: TGTGCCAGCAGTTCTAGCGGGAGGGCAGAGACCCAGTACTTC. It is translated as CASSSSGRAETQYF.

The gene calls are TRBV6-4 and TRBJ2-3, with 8 positions matching TRBD2. V gave up 6 bases and J gave up 2 bases; unmatched junction bases: 7. This CDR3 comprises 15 residues. Germline-derived CDR1 and CDR2 are MRHNA and SNTAGT. Here the CDR3 reads CASSLTGGPTDTQYF. As DNA, the CDR3 is TGTGCCAGCAGCCTGACGGGGGGGCCCACAGATACGCAGTATTTT.

The V gene is TRBV6-5, the J gene TRBJ1-2; D is unresolved. The germline V gene has CDR1 MNHEY and CDR2 SVGAGI. This CDR3 comprises 13 residues. Trimming left V 5 bases short and J 5 bases short, with 12 bases between. In nucleotides, the CDR3 is TGTGCCAGCAGTAACGGCGGACTATATGGCTACACCTTC. Translation gives CASSNGGLYGYTF.

The chain recombines TRBV28 with TRBJ2-2, with 11 bases fitting TRBD2. The CDR3 spans 12 residues. Losses at the gene ends were 8 bases for V and 11 bases for J; bases not matched to a gene: 4. Germline assignment: CDR1 MDHEN and CDR2 SYDVKM. The CDR3 sequence is CASRLAGQELFF. Here the CDR3 DNA reads TGTGCCAGCCGACTAGCGGGACAAGAGCTGTTTTTT.

This sequence joins TRBV15 and TRBJ2-3, with 8 bases that match TRBD1. The CDR3 runs 16 residues. Germline CDR1 and CDR2: LNHNV and YYDKDF (reference sequence). V lost 0 bases, J lost 6 bases, and 8 bases stayed unmatched. CDR3 DNA sequence: TGTGCCACCAGCAGAGATAAATCTACAGGGGGTGATACGCAGTATTTT. This codes for CATSRDKSTGGDTQYF.